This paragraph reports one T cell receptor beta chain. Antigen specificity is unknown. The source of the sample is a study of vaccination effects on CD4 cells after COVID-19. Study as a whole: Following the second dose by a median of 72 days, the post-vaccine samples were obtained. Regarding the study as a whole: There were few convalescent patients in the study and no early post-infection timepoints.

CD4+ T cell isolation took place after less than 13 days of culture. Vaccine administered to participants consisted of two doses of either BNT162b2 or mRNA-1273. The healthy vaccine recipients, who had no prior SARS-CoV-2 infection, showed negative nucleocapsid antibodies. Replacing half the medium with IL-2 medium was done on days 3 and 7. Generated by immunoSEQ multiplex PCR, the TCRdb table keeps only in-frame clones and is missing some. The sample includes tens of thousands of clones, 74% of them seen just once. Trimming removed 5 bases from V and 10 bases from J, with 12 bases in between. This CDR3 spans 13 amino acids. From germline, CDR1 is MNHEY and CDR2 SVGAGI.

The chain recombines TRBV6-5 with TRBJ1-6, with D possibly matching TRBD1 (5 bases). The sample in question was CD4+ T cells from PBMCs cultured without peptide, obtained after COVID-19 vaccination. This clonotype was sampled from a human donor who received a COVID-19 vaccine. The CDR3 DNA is TGTGCCAGCAGTAAGGACATCTCCTCACCCCTCCACTTT. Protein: CASSKDISSPLHF.